This T cell receptor (beta chain) was profiled in a study of CD8+ T cells in alopecia areata. On the study more broadly: Tofacitinib was taken orally by treated patients, and the dose was 5 to 10 mg twice daily.

Study results and caveats: The study found TCR sharing across patients less clear than in mice, possibly for HLA reasons.

Investigators isolated RNA and reverse transcribed it into cDNA to act as the sequencing template. Sequencing used immunoSEQ multiplex PCR; TCRdb keeps in-frame clones, though not all of them. This table holds more than 110,000 clones, around 50% found once. The CDR3 is made up of 15 amino acids. Unmatched junction bases numbered 7, after V lost 5 bases and J lost 5 bases. Germline V gene data show CDR1 as MNHEY and CDR2 as SMNVEV (reference sequence). Worth noting for this clone: Antigen: not known.

Peripheral blood, together with lesional scalp punch biopsies, was collected from alopecia areata patients. Both CD4+ and CD8+ T cells were separated by sorting PBMCs. The sequencing used CD4+ T cells sorted from blood, collected at week 0. The clonotype comes from a human donor with alopecia areata. This chain uses TRBV27 with TRBJ1-5, with 9 bases matching TRBD1. CDR3 protein: CASSPDRGPYQPQHF. The CDR3, as DNA: TGTGCCAGCAGTCCGGACAGGGGACCTTATCAGCCCCAGCATTTT.